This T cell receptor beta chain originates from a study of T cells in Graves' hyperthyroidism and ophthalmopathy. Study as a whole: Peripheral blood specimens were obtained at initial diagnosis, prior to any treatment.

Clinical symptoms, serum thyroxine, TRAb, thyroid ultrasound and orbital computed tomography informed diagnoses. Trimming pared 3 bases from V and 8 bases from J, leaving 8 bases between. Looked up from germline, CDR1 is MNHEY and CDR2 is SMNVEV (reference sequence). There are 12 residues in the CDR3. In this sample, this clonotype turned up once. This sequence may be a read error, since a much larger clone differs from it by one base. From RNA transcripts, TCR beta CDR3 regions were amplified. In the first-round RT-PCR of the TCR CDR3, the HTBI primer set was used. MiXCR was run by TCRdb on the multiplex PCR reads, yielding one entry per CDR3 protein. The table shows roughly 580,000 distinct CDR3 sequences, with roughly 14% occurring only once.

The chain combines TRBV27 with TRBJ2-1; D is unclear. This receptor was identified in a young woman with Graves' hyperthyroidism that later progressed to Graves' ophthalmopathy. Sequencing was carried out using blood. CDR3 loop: CASSFRGHEQFF. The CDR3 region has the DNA TGTGCCAGCAGTTTTAGAGGACATGAGCAGTTCTTC.